A selection of T cell receptor beta chains follows, all from one sample in a study of shared clonotypes between healthy human individuals. TCRdb keeps only in-frame clones here, not all; method: immunoSEQ multiplex PCR. Seen here are some 2,500,000 clones, approximately 93% observed once, and the top ten hold roughly 0.39%. Material for sequencing was naive CD4+ T cells from PBMCs. Receptors were obtained from a man aged 18 to 30 in good health. Some clones in this sample may be carry-over from other donors' samples. CDR3s include the opening cysteine and the closing phenylalanine or tryptophan. D genes are given only for firm matches. Not every row has a clone size; where given, it reads once, few, many or a size class.

D	size	V	J	CDR3	DNA
TRBD2	.	TRBV6-1	TRBJ2-3	CASSETSGRAGTDTQYF	TGTGCCAGCAGCGAAACTAGCGGGAGGGCCGGGACAGATACGCAGTATTTT
.	.	TRBV9	TRBJ2-1	CASSVAKGIGESSYNEQFF	TGTGCCAGCAGCGTAGCCAAGGGAATCGGCGAGAGCTCCTACAATGAGCAGTTCTTC
TRBD1	.	TRBV7-8	TRBJ1-2	CASSPGTENYGYTF	TGTGCCAGCAGCCCCGGGACAGAGAACTATGGCTACACCTTC
TRBD2	.	TRBV28	TRBJ2-2	CASNSGGPMHTGELFF	TGTGCCAGCAATTCGGGAGGGCCAATGCACACCGGGGAGCTGTTTTTT
TRBD1	.	TRBV19	TRBJ2-2	CASWTGDTGELFF	TGTGCCAGCTGGACAGGGGACACCGGGGAGCTGTTTTTT
TRBD1	.	TRBV5-1	TRBJ2-3	CASSLGDSYTDTQYF	TGCGCCAGCAGCTTGGGGGACAGCTACACAGATACGCAGTATTTT
.	.	TRBV5-1	TRBJ2-7	CASSLGDGPTYEQYF	TGCGCCAGCAGCTTGGGGGACGGGCCTACCTACGAGCAGTACTTC
.	.	TRBV28	TRBJ2-1	CASGTGGTYNEQFF	TGTGCCAGCGGGACGGGCGGGACATACAATGAGCAGTTCTTC
.	.	TRBV19	TRBJ1-3	CASSLGATHHTIYF	TGTGCCAGTAGTCTTGGGGCCACACACCACACCATATATTTT
TRBD1	.	TRBV9	TRBJ2-2	CASSVRGGQGGTGELFF	TGTGCCAGCAGCGTAAGAGGGGGACAGGGTGGCACCGGGGAGCTGTTTTTT
TRBD1	.	TRBV4-2	TRBJ2-3	CASSQIVTGGGTDTQYF	TGTGCCAGCAGCCAAATTGTGACAGGGGGTGGGACAGATACGCAGTATTTT
.	.	TRBV5-4	TRBJ2-3	CASSLPGQGADTQYF	TGTGCCAGCAGCCTCCCGGGCCAGGGCGCAGATACGCAGTATTTT
.	once	TRBV7-9	TRBJ2-2	CASSDSQGMVAGELFF	TGTGCCAGCAGCGATTCCCAGGGTATGGTCGCCGGGGAGCTGTTTTTT
.	.	TRBV7-8	TRBJ2-1	CASSLGFNEQFF	TGTGCCAGCAGCTTAGGGTTCAATGAGCAGTTCTTC
.	.	TRBV28	TRBJ2-6	CASSILGGSGANVLTF	TGTGCCAGCAGTATACTAGGAGGCTCTGGGGCCAACGTCCTGACTTTC
.	few	TRBV28	TRBJ1-2	CASSWVGDYGYTF	TGTGCCAGCAGTTGGGTTGGAGACTATGGCTACACCTTC
TRBD2	once	TRBV11-2	TRBJ2-3	CASSLRGGASTDTQYF	TGTGCCAGCAGCTTACGGGGGGGAGCTAGCACAGATACGCAGTATTTT
TRBD1	.	TRBV18	TRBJ2-3	CASSRTGGGDTQYF	TGTGCCAGCTCACGGACAGGGGGCGGGGATACGCAGTATTTT
TRBD2	.	TRBV7-6	TRBJ2-5	CASSTPLAGGETQYF	TGTGCCAGCAGCACTCCCCTAGCGGGAGGGGAGACCCAGTACTTC
.	.	TRBV7-9	TRBJ2-7	CASSLVGGPPPYEQYF	TGTGCCAGCAGCTTAGTCGGCGGTCCTCCCCCCTACGAGCAGTACTTC
TRBD2	.	TRBV28	TRBJ2-7	CASRKPGLAGKAYEQYF	TGTGCCAGCAGAAAGCCGGGACTAGCGGGAAAAGCCTACGAGCAGTACTTC
.	.	TRBV29-1	TRBJ1-1	CSVDAGADTEAFF	TGCAGCGTTGACGCGGGGGCGGACACTGAAGCTTTCTTT
TRBD1	.	TRBV29-1	TRBJ1-2	CSVGTGLYGYTF	TGCAGCGTGGGGACAGGGTTGTATGGCTACACCTTC
.	.	TRBV5-1	TRBJ2-2	CASSSQSANTGELFF	TGCGCCAGCAGCTCACAAAGCGCGAACACCGGGGAGCTGTTTTTT
.	.	TRBV5-1	TRBJ2-2	CASSWDPTSTGELFF	TGCGCCAGCAGCTGGGACCCCACCTCCACCGGGGAGCTGTTTTTT
TRBD1	.	TRBV5-4	TRBJ1-2	CASSPRQGANYGYTF	TGTGCCAGCAGCCCGAGACAGGGGGCCAACTATGGCTACACCTTC
TRBD2	.	TRBV7-7	TRBJ2-2	CASSFSGAGVTGELFF	TGTGCCAGCAGCTTTTCAGGAGCGGGAGTCACCGGGGAGCTGTTTTTT
TRBD2	.	TRBV18	TRBJ2-1	CASSPGFGTSGNEQFF	TGTGCCAGCTCACCTGGGTTCGGGACTAGCGGGAATGAGCAGTTCTTC
TRBD1	.	TRBV5-5	TRBJ1-2	CASSPGQSFYGYTF	TGTGCCAGCAGCCCGGGACAGTCATTCTATGGCTACACCTTC
.	.	TRBV11-2	TRBJ2-1	CASRLKSEQFF	TGTGCCAGCAGACTTAAGTCTGAGCAGTTCTTC
.	.	TRBV7-8	TRBJ1-2	CASSPATVGSYGYTF	TGTGCCAGCAGCCCCGCCACAGTGGGGTCCTATGGCTACACCTTC
.	.	TRBV5-1	TRBJ2-4	CASSFGLPANIQYF	TGCGCCAGCAGCTTTGGGCTCCCGGCCAACATTCAGTACTTC
TRBD2	.	TRBV28	TRBJ2-7	CARTPRREGGNEQYF	TGTGCCAGAACCCCCAGGCGGGAGGGGGGCAACGAGCAGTACTTC
TRBD2	.	TRBV29-1	TRBJ2-1	CSVPGTSHYNEQFF	TGCAGCGTTCCGGGGACTAGCCACTACAATGAGCAGTTCTTC
.	.	TRBV7-3	TRBJ2-5	CASSPLGGGIQETQYF	TGTGCCAGCAGCCCCCTAGGTGGGGGCATCCAAGAGACCCAGTACTTC
.	.	TRBV6-1	TRBJ2-2	CASSEGAGPVTGELFF	TGTGCCAGCAGTGAAGGGGCGGGGCCGGTCACCGGGGAGCTGTTTTTT
.	.	TRBV7-2	TRBJ2-5	CASSLLGWGLQETQYF	TGTGCCAGCAGCCTCTTAGGGTGGGGGCTCCAAGAGACCCAGTACTTC